The rows below give T cell receptor beta chains drawn from one sample of a study of graft-versus-host responses after intestinal transplantation. No cognate antigen is known for these TCRs. TCRdb's copy holds only in-frame clones and misses some; the assay was immunoSEQ multiplex PCR. This sample carries about 85,000 clones, approximately 90% of them seen once, and the ten largest clones take about 8%. Sequencing used unstimulated CD8+ T cells sorted from spleen or lymph node cells, obtained before transplant. Receptors were obtained from a human donor who was the organ donor for an intestinal transplant. CDR3s include the opening cysteine and the closing phenylalanine or tryptophan. Each record gives: CDR3 protein, CDR3 DNA, J gene, clone size, D gene, CDR3 length, V gene. A D gene is named only where the DNA matches it firmly. Clone size is given for some rows only: seen once, a few or many times, or a class if the clone is expanded.

CDR3: CASSPEGISYEQYF
DNA: TGCGCCAGCAGCCCTGAGGGCATCTCCTACGAGCAGTACTTC
J: TRBJ2-7
size: .
D: .
length: 14
V: TRBV5-1

CDR3: CASSQDTEAFF
DNA: TGTGCCAGCAGCCAAGACACTGAAGCTTTCTTT
J: TRBJ1-1
size: .
D: .
length: 11
V: TRBV4-2

CDR3: CASSLTGIQETQYF
DNA: TGTGCCAGCAGCTTGACAGGAATTCAAGAGACCCAGTACTTC
J: TRBJ2-5
size: .
D: .
length: 14
V: TRBV7-8

CDR3: CSVPRGYGYTF
DNA: TGCAGCGTCCCACGCGGCTATGGCTACACCTTC
J: TRBJ1-2
size: .
D: .
length: 11
V: TRBV29-1

CDR3: CASSEGPGSSYNEQFF
DNA: TGTGCCAGCAGTGAAGGCCCCGGGAGCTCCTACAATGAGCAGTTCTTC
J: TRBJ2-1
size: .
D: .
length: 16
V: TRBV2

CDR3: CAWSGTSGPGLFNIYSTDTQYF
DNA: TGTGCCTGGAGTGGGACTAGCGGGCCAGGGCTCTTCAATATATATAGCACAGATACGCAGTATTTT
J: TRBJ2-3
size: few
D: TRBD2
length: 22
V: TRBV30

CDR3: CSARDSGTQYF
DNA: TGCAGTGCTAGAGATTCTGGGACCCAGTACTTC
J: TRBJ2-5
size: .
D: .
length: 11
V: TRBV20-1

CDR3: CAWSTGADYGYTF
DNA: TGTGCCTGGAGTACAGGGGCGGACTATGGCTACACCTTC
J: TRBJ1-2
size: .
D: TRBD1
length: 13
V: TRBV30

CDR3: CASSIGGGQVPYEQYF
DNA: TGTGCCAGTAGTATAGGAGGGGGACAGGTCCCCTACGAGCAGTACTTC
J: TRBJ2-7
size: once
D: TRBD1
length: 16
V: TRBV19

CDR3: CASSHGTFAGANVLTF
DNA: TGTGCCAGCTCTCACGGGACGTTCGCTGGGGCCAACGTCCTGACTTTC
J: TRBJ2-6
size: .
D: .
length: 16
V: TRBV18

CDR3: CASSLEGQVNGYTF
DNA: TGTGCCAGCTCCCTAGAGGGACAGGTGAATGGCTACACCTTC
J: TRBJ1-2
size: .
D: TRBD1
length: 14
V: TRBV18

CDR3: CASSERMGASGDF
DNA: TGCGCCAGCAGTGAAAGAATGGGGGCCTCGGGGGATTTT
J: TRBJ2-3
size: .
D: .
length: 13
V: TRBV10-2

CDR3: CASSPIWELEAFF
DNA: TGTGCCAGCAGTCCGATTTGGGAACTTGAAGCTTTCTTT
J: TRBJ1-1
size: .
D: .
length: 13
V: TRBV28

CDR3: CASSPGQGFTEAFF
DNA: TGTGCCAGCAGCCCCGGACAGGGGTTCACTGAAGCTTTCTTT
J: TRBJ1-1
size: .
D: TRBD1
length: 14
V: TRBV7-3

CDR3: CASSVVLGSEQYF
DNA: TGTGCCAGCAGCGTAGTCCTGGGCAGCGAGCAGTACTTC
J: TRBJ2-7
size: .
D: .
length: 13
V: TRBV9

CDR3: CASSIGTGGSYEQYF
DNA: TGTGCCAGTAGTATCGGGACAGGGGGCTCCTACGAGCAGTACTTC
J: TRBJ2-7
size: .
D: TRBD1
length: 15
V: TRBV19

CDR3: CASSLDRLRKGTAETQYF
DNA: TGTGCCAGCAGCTTAGATCGTCTTCGGAAAGGGACAGCAGAGACCCAGTACTTC
J: TRBJ2-5
size: .
D: TRBD1
length: 18
V: TRBV11-3

CDR3: CASRDGRYYEQYF
DNA: TGTGCCAGCAGGGATGGACGGTACTACGAGCAGTACTTC
J: TRBJ2-7
size: .
D: .
length: 13
V: TRBV2

CDR3: CAISVTVAQYF
DNA: TGTGCCATCAGTGTCACCGTAGCGCAGTATTTT
J: TRBJ2-3
size: .
D: .
length: 11
V: TRBV10-3

CDR3: CASSGEDRASSGYTF
DNA: TGTGCCAGCAGCGGGGAGGACAGGGCATCGAGCGGCTACACCTTC
J: TRBJ1-2
size: .
D: TRBD1
length: 15
V: TRBV11-2

CDR3: CASRGETYEQYF
DNA: TGTGCCAGTAGGGGGGAGACCTACGAGCAGTACTTC
J: TRBJ2-7
size: .
D: .
length: 12
V: TRBV19

CDR3: CASSPRTSGGYNEQFF
DNA: TGTGCCAGCAGCCCGCGGACTAGCGGGGGGTACAATGAGCAGTTCTTC
J: TRBJ2-1
size: .
D: TRBD2
length: 16
V: TRBV11-3

CDR3: CASKGQLNQPQHF
DNA: TGTGCCAGCAAGGGTCAGCTCAATCAGCCCCAGCATTTT
J: TRBJ1-5
size: .
D: .
length: 13
V: TRBV6-6

CDR3: CATRAGYTEAFF
DNA: TGTGCCACACGCGCGGGATACACTGAAGCTTTCTTT
J: TRBJ1-1
size: .
D: .
length: 12
V: TRBV19

CDR3: CASTLLAQEQFF
DNA: TGTGCCAGCACGCTTCTGGCGCAGGAGCAGTTCTTC
J: TRBJ2-1
size: few
D: .
length: 12
V: TRBV5-8

CDR3: CASSPTDISFYGYTF
DNA: TGCGCCAGCAGCCCAACGGACATATCCTTCTATGGCTACACCTTC
J: TRBJ1-2
size: once
D: .
length: 15
V: TRBV5-1

CDR3: CASSLAAGTGNTIYF
DNA: TGTGCCAGCAGTTTAGCGGCAGGGACAGGAAACACCATATATTTT
J: TRBJ1-3
size: .
D: .
length: 15
V: TRBV27

CDR3: CASSYSLAWEGYTF
DNA: TGTGCCAGCAGTTACTCTCTGGCTTGGGAGGGCTACACCTTC
J: TRBJ1-2
size: .
D: .
length: 14
V: TRBV6-6

CDR3: CASSLDQQGAYEQYF
DNA: TGTGCCAGCAGCTTAGATCAGCAGGGGGCATACGAGCAGTACTTC
J: TRBJ2-7
size: .
D: TRBD1
length: 15
V: TRBV11-2

CDR3: CASSLGTREQYF
DNA: TGTGCCAGCAGCTTAGGGACTCGCGAGCAGTACTTC
J: TRBJ2-7
size: .
D: .
length: 12
V: TRBV7-9

CDR3: CPVPTSGGAYEQYF
DNA: TGTCCTGTCCCCACCAGCGGGGGGGCCTACGAGCAGTACTTC
J: TRBJ2-7
size: .
D: TRBD2
length: 14
V: TRBV19

CDR3: CASSYSMSGNTEAFF
DNA: TGTGCCAGCAGTTACTCGATGTCGGGGAACACTGAAGCTTTCTTT
J: TRBJ1-1
size: .
D: .
length: 15
V: TRBV6-6

CDR3: CASSYRLAGEETQYF
DNA: TGTGCCAGCAGCTATAGACTAGCGGGGGAAGAGACCCAGTACTTC
J: TRBJ2-5
size: .
D: TRBD2
length: 15
V: TRBV7-9

CDR3: CASSGLGQGPTAFF
DNA: TGTGCCAGCAGTGGCCTGGGACAGGGTCCTACGGCTTTCTTT
J: TRBJ1-1
size: .
D: TRBD1
length: 14
V: TRBV27

CDR3: CASSQGTISPLHF
DNA: TGCGCCAGCAGCCAAGGGACCATTTCACCCCTCCACTTT
J: TRBJ1-6
size: .
D: .
length: 13
V: TRBV4-1

CDR3: CAISEYKAEQFF
DNA: TGTGCCATCAGTGAATATAAGGCAGAGCAGTTCTTC
J: TRBJ2-1
size: .
D: .
length: 12
V: TRBV10-3

CDR3: CASSISGSSYNEQFF
DNA: TGTGCCAGCAGTATAAGCGGGAGCTCCTACAATGAGCAGTTCTTC
J: TRBJ2-1
size: .
D: TRBD2
length: 15
V: TRBV27

CDR3: CASSQTQNQPQHF
DNA: TGCGCCAGCAGCCAAACGCAGAATCAGCCCCAGCATTTT
J: TRBJ1-5
size: .
D: .
length: 13
V: TRBV4-1

CDR3: CASSDPGQGSGELFF
DNA: TGCGCCAGCAGCGACCCGGGACAGGGGTCCGGGGAGCTGTTTTTT
J: TRBJ2-2
size: .
D: TRBD1
length: 15
V: TRBV5-1

CDR3: CAISDPGLPNSGANVLTF
DNA: TGTGCCATCAGTGACCCCGGACTACCGAACTCTGGGGCCAACGTCCTGACTTTC
J: TRBJ2-6
size: .
D: .
length: 18
V: TRBV10-3

CDR3: CASSYRTESYEKLFF
DNA: TGTGCCAGCAGCTATAGGACAGAGAGTTATGAAAAACTGTTTTTT
J: TRBJ1-4
size: .
D: .
length: 15
V: TRBV6-5